This T cell receptor beta chain is from a study of shared clonotypes between healthy human individuals. Across the study: Contributing individuals were a couple of females and a few males aged 18 to 49. Study findings and constraints: Only blood was sampled, and tissue TCR repertoires likely differ from blood ones.

In regard to this clone: What it binds is unknown.

Germline-derived CDR1 and CDR2 are SGHRS and YFSETQ. Trimming took 0 bases from V and 0 from J, leaving 10 bases between them. The CDR3 contains 16 residues. Profiled with immunoSEQ multiplex PCR; TCRdb holds only in-frame clones, not every one. Of 2 million to 2.5 million clones in the sample, more than 85% were seen once. Naive CD8 cells, CD45RO-negative and positively selected for CCR7, excluded terminally differentiated effector memory CD45RA+ cells. The J gene is TRBJ1-3, the V gene TRBV5-1; D perhaps matches TRBD1 (5 bases). Source material: naive CD8+ T cells from PBMCs. This receptor was taken from a man between 18 and 35 years old in good health. Some clones in this sample may be carry-over from other donors' samples. Written as DNA, the CDR3 is TGCGCCAGCAGCTTGGTTGGGGACCTCTCTGGAAACACCATATATTTT. Its protein is CASSLVGDLSGNTIYF.